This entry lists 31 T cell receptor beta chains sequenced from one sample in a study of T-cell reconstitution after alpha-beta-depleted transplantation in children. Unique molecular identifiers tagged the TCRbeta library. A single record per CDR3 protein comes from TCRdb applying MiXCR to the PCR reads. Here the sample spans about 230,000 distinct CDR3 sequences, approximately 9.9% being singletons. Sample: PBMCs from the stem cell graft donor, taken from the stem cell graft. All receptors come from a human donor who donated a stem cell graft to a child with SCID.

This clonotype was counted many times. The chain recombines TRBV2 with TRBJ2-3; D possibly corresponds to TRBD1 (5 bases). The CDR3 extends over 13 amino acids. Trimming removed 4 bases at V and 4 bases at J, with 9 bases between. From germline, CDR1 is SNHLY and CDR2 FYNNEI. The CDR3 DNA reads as TGTGCCAGCAGTGGGCAGGGCGCAGATACGCAGTATTTT. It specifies CASSGQGADTQYF.

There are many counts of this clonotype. Here the CDR3 DNA reads TGCGCCAGCAGCTTGGAACCAGTGGGAGAGCAGTACTTC. This sequence encodes CASSLEPVGEQYF. The chain couples TRBV5-1 to TRBJ2-7, with D hard to call. V gave up 0 bases and J gave up 7 bases, with 11 bases separating them. CDR1 is SGHRS, CDR2 YFSETQ, per germline. The CDR3 length is 13 residues.

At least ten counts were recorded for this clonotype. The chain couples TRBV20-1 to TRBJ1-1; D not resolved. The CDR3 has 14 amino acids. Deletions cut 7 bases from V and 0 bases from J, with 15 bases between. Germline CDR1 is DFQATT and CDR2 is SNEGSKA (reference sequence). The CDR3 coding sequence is TGCAGTGTGGGCCCCTGGAGGTTGAACACTGAAGCTTTCTTT. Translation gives CSVGPWRLNTEAFF.

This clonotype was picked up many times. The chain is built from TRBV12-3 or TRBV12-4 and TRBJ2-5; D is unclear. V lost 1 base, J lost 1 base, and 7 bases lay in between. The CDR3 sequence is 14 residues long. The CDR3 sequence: CASSLDQIQETQYF. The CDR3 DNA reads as TGTGCCAGCAGTTTAGATCAGATCCAAGAGACCCAGTACTTC.

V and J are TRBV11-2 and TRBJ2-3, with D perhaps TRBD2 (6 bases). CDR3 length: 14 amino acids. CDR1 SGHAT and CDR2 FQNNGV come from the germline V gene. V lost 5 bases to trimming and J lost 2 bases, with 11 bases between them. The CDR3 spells CASSDLAFTDTQYF. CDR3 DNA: TGTGCCAGCAGCGATCTAGCGTTCACAGATACGCAGTATTTT.

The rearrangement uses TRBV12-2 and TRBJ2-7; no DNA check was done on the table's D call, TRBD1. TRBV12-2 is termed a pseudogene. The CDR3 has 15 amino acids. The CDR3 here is CASRLGGEGRNEQYF. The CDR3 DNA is TGTGCAAGTCGCTTAGGAGGGGAAGGGAGAAACGAGCAGTACTTC.

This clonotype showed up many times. DNA of the CDR3: TGCAGTGCTAGTCAAAGACCCGGGACAGGTTCCTGGGGTCAGCCCCAGCATTTT. Translating gives CSASQRPGTGSWGQPQHF. The J gene is TRBJ1-5, the V gene TRBV20-1; TRBD1 matches at 8 bases. The CDR3 loop spans 18 amino acids. The V and J ends lost 3 bases and 6 bases, in that order; junction bases with no gene match: 19. The germline gives CDR1 DFQATT, CDR2 SNEGSKA (reference sequence).

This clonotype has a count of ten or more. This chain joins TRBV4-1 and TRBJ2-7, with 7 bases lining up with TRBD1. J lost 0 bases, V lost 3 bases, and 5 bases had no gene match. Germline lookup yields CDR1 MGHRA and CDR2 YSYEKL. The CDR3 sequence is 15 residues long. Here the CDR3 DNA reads TGCGCCAGCAGCCAGTTTCCAGGGGGCTCCTACGAGCAGTACTTC. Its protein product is CASSQFPGGSYEQYF.

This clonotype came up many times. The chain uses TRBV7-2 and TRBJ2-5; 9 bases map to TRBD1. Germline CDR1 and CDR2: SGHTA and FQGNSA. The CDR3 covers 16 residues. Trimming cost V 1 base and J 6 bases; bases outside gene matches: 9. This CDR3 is CASSLGQGQGEKTQYF. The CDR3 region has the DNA TGTGCCAGCAGCTTAGGACAGGGACAGGGCGAGAAGACCCAGTACTTC.

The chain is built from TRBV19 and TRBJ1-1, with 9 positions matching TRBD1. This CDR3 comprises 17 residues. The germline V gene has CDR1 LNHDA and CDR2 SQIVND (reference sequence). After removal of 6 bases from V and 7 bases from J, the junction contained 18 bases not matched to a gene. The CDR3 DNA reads TGTGCCAGTAGCCGAGGCCCTCCGGGACAGGGAATCCTTGAAGCTTTCTTT. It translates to CASSRGPPGQGILEAFF.

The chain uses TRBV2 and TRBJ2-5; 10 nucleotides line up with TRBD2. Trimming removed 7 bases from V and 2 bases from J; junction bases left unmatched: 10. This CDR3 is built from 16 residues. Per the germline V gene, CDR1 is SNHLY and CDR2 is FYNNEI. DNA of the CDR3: TGTGCCAGCACCCGGAGGACTAGCGGTTTACAAGAGACCCAGTACTTC. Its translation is CASTRRTSGLQETQYF.

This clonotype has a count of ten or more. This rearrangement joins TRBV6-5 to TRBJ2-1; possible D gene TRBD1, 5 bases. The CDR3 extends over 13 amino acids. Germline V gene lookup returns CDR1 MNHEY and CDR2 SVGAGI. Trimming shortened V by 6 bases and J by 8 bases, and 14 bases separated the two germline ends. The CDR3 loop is CASRGPTPDEQFF. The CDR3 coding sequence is TGTGCCAGCAGGGGGCCCACCCCAGATGAGCAGTTCTTC.

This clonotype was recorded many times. CDR3 bases: TGTGCCAGCAGTTTATCTCCCTCGACCCAGTACTTC. This codes for CASSLSPSTQYF. This chain joins TRBV12-3 or TRBV12-4 and TRBJ2-5, with D unresolved. There are 12 residues in the CDR3. V shed 2 bases and J shed 7 bases, with 8 bases lying between them.

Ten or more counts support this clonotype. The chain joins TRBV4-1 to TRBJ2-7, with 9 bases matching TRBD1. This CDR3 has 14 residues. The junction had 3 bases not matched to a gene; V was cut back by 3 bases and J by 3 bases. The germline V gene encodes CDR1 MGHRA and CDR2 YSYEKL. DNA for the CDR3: TGCGCCAGCAGCCAGGGACAGGGTAACTACGAGCAGTACTTC. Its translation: CASSQGQGNYEQYF.

The CDR3 DNA is TGTGCCAGCAGTTGGCTAGCGGGGGGTAGCACCGGGGAGCTGTTTTTT. Translation gives CASSWLAGGSTGELFF. The chain has TRBV2 and TRBJ2-2; 11 positions agree with TRBD2. Germline CDR1 and CDR2: SNHLY and FYNNEI. Unmatched junction bases numbered 6, after V lost 5 bases and J lost 4 bases. This CDR3 spans 16 amino acids.

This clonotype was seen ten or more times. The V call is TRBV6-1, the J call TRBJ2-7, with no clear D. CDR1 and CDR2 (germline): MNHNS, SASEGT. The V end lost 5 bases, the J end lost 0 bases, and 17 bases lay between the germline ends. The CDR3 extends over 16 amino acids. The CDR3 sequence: CASSPPVWVSSYEQYF. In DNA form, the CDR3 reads TGTGCCAGCAGTCCCCCTGTCTGGGTCAGCTCCTACGAGCAGTACTTC.

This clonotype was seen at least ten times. The CDR3 here is CASSFPSGGADTQYF. CDR3 bases: TGCGCCAGCAGCTTCCCTAGCGGGGGAGCAGATACGCAGTATTTT. V and J are TRBV5-1 and TRBJ2-3; TRBD2 matches at 10 bases. With V trimmed by 2 bases and J by 4 bases, 4 bases remained unmatched. This CDR3 has 15 residues. In germline, CDR1 is SGHRS, CDR2 YFSETQ.

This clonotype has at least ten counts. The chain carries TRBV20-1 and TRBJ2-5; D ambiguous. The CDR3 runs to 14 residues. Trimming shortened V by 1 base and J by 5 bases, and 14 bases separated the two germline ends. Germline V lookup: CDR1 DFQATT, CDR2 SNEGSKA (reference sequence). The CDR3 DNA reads TGCAGTGCTAGAGCCGCTAGTGCGGCGGAGACCCAGTACTTC. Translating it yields CSARAASAAETQYF.

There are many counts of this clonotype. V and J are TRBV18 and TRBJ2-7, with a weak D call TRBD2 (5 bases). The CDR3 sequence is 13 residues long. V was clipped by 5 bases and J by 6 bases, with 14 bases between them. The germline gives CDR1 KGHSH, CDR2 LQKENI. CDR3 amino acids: CASSSTARGEQYF. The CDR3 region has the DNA TGTGCCAGCTCATCGACGGCCCGGGGCGAGCAGTACTTC. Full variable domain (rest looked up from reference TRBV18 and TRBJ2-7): NAGVMQNPRHLVRRRGQEARLRCSPMKGHSHVYWYRQLPEEGLKFMVYLQKENIIDESGMPKERFSAEFPKEGPSILRIQQVVRGDSAAYFCASSSTARGEQYFGPGTRLTVT.

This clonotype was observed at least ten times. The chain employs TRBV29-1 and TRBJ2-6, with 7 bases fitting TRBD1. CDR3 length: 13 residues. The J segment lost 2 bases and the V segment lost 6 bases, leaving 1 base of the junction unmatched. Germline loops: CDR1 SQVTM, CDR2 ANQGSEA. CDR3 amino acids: CSVTGAGANVLTF. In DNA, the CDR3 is TGCAGCGTCACAGGGGCTGGGGCCAACGTCCTGACTTTC.

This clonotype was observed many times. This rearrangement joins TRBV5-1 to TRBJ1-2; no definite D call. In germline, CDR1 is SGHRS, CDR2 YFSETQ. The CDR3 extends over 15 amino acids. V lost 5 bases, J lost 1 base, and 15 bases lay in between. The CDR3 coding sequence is TGCGCCAGCAGAAACTCGACCCTCGTTAACTATGGCTACACCTTC. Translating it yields CASRNSTLVNYGYTF.

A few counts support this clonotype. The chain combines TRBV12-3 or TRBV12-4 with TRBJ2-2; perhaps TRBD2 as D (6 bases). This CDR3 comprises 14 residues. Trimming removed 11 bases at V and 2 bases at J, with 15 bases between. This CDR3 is CAGRGTDNTGELFF. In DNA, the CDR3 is TGTGCCGGCCGCGGGACCGATAACACCGGGGAGCTGTTTTTT.

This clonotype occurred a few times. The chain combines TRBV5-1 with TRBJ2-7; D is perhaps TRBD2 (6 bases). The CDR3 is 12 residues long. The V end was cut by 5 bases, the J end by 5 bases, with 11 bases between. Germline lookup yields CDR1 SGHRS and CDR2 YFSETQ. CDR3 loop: CASREGRDEQYF. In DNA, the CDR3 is TGCGCCAGCAGGGAGGGACGGGACGAGCAGTACTTC.

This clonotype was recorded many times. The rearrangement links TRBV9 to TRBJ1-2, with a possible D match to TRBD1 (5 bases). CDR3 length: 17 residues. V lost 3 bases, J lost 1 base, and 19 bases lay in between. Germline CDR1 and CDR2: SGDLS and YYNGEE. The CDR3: CASSGEGRGLLNYGYTF. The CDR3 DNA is TGTGCCAGCAGCGGAGAAGGACGGGGCCTACTTAACTATGGCTACACCTTC.

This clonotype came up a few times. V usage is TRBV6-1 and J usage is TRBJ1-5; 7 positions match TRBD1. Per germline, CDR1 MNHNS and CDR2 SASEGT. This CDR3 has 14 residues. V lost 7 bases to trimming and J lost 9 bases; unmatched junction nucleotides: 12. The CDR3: CASTQDRVARPQHF. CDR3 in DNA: TGTGCCAGCACCCAAGACAGGGTCGCGCGGCCCCAGCATTTT.

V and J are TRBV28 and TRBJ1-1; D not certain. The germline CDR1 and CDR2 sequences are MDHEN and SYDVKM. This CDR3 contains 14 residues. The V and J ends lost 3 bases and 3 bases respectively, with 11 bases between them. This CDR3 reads CASSLSSPDTEAFF. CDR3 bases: TGTGCCAGCAGTTTGTCCAGCCCGGACACTGAAGCTTTCTTT.

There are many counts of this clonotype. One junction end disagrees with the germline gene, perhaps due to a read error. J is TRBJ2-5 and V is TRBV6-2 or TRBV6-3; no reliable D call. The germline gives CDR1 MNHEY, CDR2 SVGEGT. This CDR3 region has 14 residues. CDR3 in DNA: TGTGCCACCAGTCACGGGTTCCGCCAAGAGACCCAGTACTTC. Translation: CATSHGFRQETQYF.

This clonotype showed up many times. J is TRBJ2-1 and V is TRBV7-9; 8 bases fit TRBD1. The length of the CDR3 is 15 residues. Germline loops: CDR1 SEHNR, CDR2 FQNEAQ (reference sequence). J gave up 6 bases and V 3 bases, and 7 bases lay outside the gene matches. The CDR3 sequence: CASSLAGQVINEQFF. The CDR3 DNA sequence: TGTGCCAGCAGCTTGGCGGGACAGGTTATCAATGAGCAGTTCTTC.

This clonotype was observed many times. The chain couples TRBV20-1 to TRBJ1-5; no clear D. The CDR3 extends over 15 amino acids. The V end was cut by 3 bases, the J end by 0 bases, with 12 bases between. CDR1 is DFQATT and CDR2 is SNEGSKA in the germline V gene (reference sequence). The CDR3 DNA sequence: TGCAGTGCTAGCTTAGAGACCCATAGCAATCAGCCCCAGCATTTT. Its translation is CSASLETHSNQPQHF.

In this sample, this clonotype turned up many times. The CDR3 DNA is TGTGCCACCAGTGACTCCGGGACAGGGGGTGAAAAACTGTTTTTT. Amino acids: CATSDSGTGGEKLFF. The chain employs TRBV24-1 and TRBJ1-4, with 11 positions matching TRBD1. The CDR3 extends over 15 amino acids. Looked up from germline, CDR1 is KGHDR and CDR2 is SFDVKD. V gave up 4 bases and J gave up 7 bases; unmatched junction bases: 4.

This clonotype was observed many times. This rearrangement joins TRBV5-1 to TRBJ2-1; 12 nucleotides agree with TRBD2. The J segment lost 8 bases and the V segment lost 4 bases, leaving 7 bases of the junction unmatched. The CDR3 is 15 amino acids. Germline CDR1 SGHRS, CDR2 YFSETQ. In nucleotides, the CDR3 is TGCGCCAGCAGCGACACTAGCGGGGGGCGTCATGAGCAGTTCTTC. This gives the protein CASSDTSGGRHEQFF.